This TCR beta chain stems from a study of identical twins. Template switching supplied a universal primer site; unique molecular identifiers were carried on the cDNA. MiXCR, applied by TCRdb to the 5' RACE reads, yields one record per CDR3 protein. The sample carries roughly 350,000 distinct CDR3 sequences, 9% to 15% recorded once. The ends were cut back, 5 bases at V and 0 bases at J, with 7 bases in the middle. The CDR3 has 14 residues. Looked up from germline, CDR1 is MNHNS and CDR2 is SASEGT. These data are also associated with another study on yellow fever vaccine responses in identical twins.

This clonotype originated in a young woman in good health. The chain employs TRBV6-1 and TRBJ2-2; no definite D call. Sample: CD8+ T cells sorted from blood. CDR3 DNA: TGTGCCAGCAGTAAAATTGCGAACACCGGGGAGCTGTTTTTT. It is translated as CASSKIANTGELFF.